The text below deals with one T cell receptor (beta chain). Antigen unknown. Trimming pared 8 bases from V and 7 bases from J, leaving 24 bases between. CDR3 size: 15 residues. CDR1 and CDR2 from the germline V gene are PRHDT and FYEKMQ (reference sequence). The sample is drawn from a study of radiation and T cells in renal cell carcinoma. The table came from immunoSEQ multiplex PCR; TCRdb's copy has only in-frame clones and leaves some out. The sample lists 150,000 or so clones; about nine tenths were seen once. Notes on the study in general: Pretreatment tumor biopsies were lacking, so baseline clonotypes are unknown. From baseline, blood top tumor clonotypes peaked at 2 weeks post-radiation.

Time point described: blood 2 weeks post-SBRT. Indicated treatment: 15 Gy SBRT to primary tumor, nephrectomy 4 weeks later. Blood was sampled at baseline, 2 weeks and 4 weeks after SBRT. The patient's renal cell carcinoma had clear cell pathology. Here the sequenced sample was blood, taken from a patient whose treatment included radiotherapy and nephrectomy. This TCR was recovered from a woman aged 45-60 years with renal cell carcinoma. J is TRBJ2-7 and V is TRBV13, with a possible D match to TRBD2 (6 bases). CDR3 loop: CASLRGEVGTSEQYF. For the CDR3, the DNA is TGTGCCAGCCTGCGGGGCGAAGTGGGCACCTCGGAGCAGTACTTC.